The 10 T cell receptor beta chains below all came from one sample that was sequenced in a study of shared clonotypes between healthy human individuals. Sequencing used immunoSEQ multiplex PCR; TCRdb keeps in-frame clones, though not all of them. The data contain millions of clones, about 95% of them seen just once; the ten biggest clones take up around 0.13%. The sample comprised naive CD4+ T cells sorted from blood. Stated subset: CD45RA+ positively selected. These TCRs come from a man aged 18 to 35 in good health.

The chain combines TRBV10-3 with TRBJ1-1; 7 bases agree with TRBD1. The CDR3 sequence is 13 residues long. Germline assignment: CDR1 ENHRY and CDR2 SYGVKD. V lost 4 bases and J lost 11; bases outside the gene matches: 10. CDR3 in amino acids: CAISAIGQAWAFF. The CDR3 DNA sequence: TGTGCCATCAGTGCCATTGGACAGGCTTGGGCTTTCTTT.

A single count supports this clone. This sample also contains other DNA sequences that code for the same CDR3. Written as DNA, the CDR3 is TGTGCCAGCAGTTACAGCCTGAGCTCCTATAATTCACCCCTCCACTTT. The encoded protein is CASSYSLSSYNSPLHF. The rearrangement links TRBV6-5 to TRBJ1-6, with D unclear. Germline-derived CDR1 and CDR2 are MNHEY and SVGAGI. With 2 bases removed from V and 0 bases from J, the gap between germline ends came to 8 bases. This CDR3 has 16 residues.

In the case of this clone: This specimen includes other DNA sequences encoding the same CDR3. This chain links TRBV13 with TRBJ2-4, with 7 bases fitting TRBD2. CDR1 and CDR2 from the germline V gene are PRHDT and FYEKMQ (reference sequence). The CDR3 is 12 amino acids. V lost 5 bases to trimming and J lost 11 bases; unmatched junction nucleotides: 6. This CDR3 reads CASSIQGLVQYF. DNA for the CDR3: TGTGCCAGCAGCATTCAAGGACTAGTTCAGTACTTC.

The V call is TRBV6-7, the J call TRBJ2-7; D is unresolved. TRBV6-7 qualifies as an ORF whose function is uncertain. With 4 bases removed from V and 1 base from J, the gap between germline ends came to 14 bases. The CDR3 consists of 15 residues. CDR3 sequence (DNA): TGTGCCAGCAGTTCCCGCCCCGGACGGTCCTACGAGCAGTACTTC. This encodes CASSSRPGRSYEQYF.

This chain uses TRBV7-2 with TRBJ1-2; D is perhaps TRBD1 (6 bases). V was pared by 3 bases and J by 7 bases, with 12 bases between. Germline V CDR1 and CDR2: SGHTA, FQGNSA. The CDR3 consists of 13 residues. The CDR3 region has the DNA TGTGCCAGCAGCTTCTGGGGGCGCGGTGGCTACACCTTC. This encodes CASSFWGRGGYTF. Full variable domain (remainder filled in from reference TRBV7-2 and TRBJ1-2): GAGVSQSPSNKVTEKGKDVELRCDPISGHTALYWYRQSLGQGLEFLIYFQGNSAPDKSGLPSDRFSAERTGGSVSTLTIQRTQQEDSAVYLCASSFWGRGGYTFGSGTRLTVV.

The chain uses TRBV6-5 and TRBJ2-5; D is undetermined. V was shortened by 2 bases and J by 4 bases, with 14 bases between the two germline ends. CDR3 length: 15 amino acids. CDR1 is MNHEY, CDR2 SVGAGI, per germline. CDR3 DNA: TGTGCCAGCAGTTACGGGTTGGCCTCGGGAGAGACCCAGTACTTC. It yields the protein CASSYGLASGETQYF.

This chain links TRBV20-1 with TRBJ1-5; D remains unclear. Germline CDR1 and CDR2: DFQATT and SNEGSKA (reference sequence). The CDR3 extends over 9 amino acids. In DNA, the CDR3 is TGCACCCCAAATCAGCCCCAGCATTTT. Its translation: CTPNQPQHF.

The rearrangement uses TRBV5-4 and TRBJ2-7; TRBD2 matches at 9 bases. The CDR3 is 13 amino acids. Trimming at V came to 4 bases and at J to 4 bases, leaving 3 bases not matched to a gene. Germline values: CDR1 SGHNT, CDR2 YYREEE (reference sequence). In DNA, the CDR3 is TGTGCCAGCAGCCCCAGCGGGAGGTACGAGCAGTACTTC. It yields the protein CASSPSGRYEQYF. Variable domain in full (rest from reference TRBV5-4 and TRBJ2-7): ETGVTQSPTHLIKTRGQQVTLRCSSQSGHNTVSWYQQALGQGPQFIFQYYREEENGRGNFPPRFSGLQFPNYSSELNVNALELDDSALYLCASSPSGRYEQYFGPGTRLTVT.

This clone appeared a single time. CDR3: CASRLVTGLSYEQYF. CDR3 bases: TGCGCCAGCAGACTTGTGACAGGGTTGTCCTACGAGCAGTACTTC. The chain has TRBV5-1 and TRBJ2-7, with 7 bases fitting TRBD1. The V segment lost 5 bases and the J segment 1 base; nucleotides outside the gene matches: 9. Germline CDR1 SGHRS, CDR2 YFSETQ. The CDR3 runs to 15 residues.

The chain is built from TRBV11-3 and TRBJ2-6, with D possibly being TRBD1 or TRBD2 (5 bases each). From germline, CDR1 is SGHNT and CDR2 YENEEA. There are 18 residues in the CDR3. Between the trimmed V and J ends, which lost 5 bases and 4 bases, there was a span of 21 bases. The CDR3 here is CASSPWRQGGSGANVLTF. DNA of the CDR3: TGTGCCAGCAGCCCCTGGAGGCAGGGTGGTTCCGGGGCCAACGTCCTGACTTTC.